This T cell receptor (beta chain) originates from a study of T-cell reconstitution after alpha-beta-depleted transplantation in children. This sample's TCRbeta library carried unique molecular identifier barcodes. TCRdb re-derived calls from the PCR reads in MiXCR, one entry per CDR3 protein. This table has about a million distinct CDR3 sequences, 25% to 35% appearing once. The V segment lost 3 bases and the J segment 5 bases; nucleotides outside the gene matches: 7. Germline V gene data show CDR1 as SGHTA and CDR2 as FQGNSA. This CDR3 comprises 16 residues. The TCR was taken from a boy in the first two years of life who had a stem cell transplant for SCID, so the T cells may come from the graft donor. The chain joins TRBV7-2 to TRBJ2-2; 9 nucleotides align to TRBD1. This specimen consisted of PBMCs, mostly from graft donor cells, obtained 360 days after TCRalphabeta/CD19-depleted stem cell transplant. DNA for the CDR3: TGTGCCAGCAGCTTCTACTTCGGGACAGGGACCGGGGAGCTGTTTTTT. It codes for CASSFYFGTGTGELFF. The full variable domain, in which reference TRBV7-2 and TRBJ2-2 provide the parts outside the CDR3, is GAGVSQSPSNKVTEKGKDVELRCDPISGHTALYWYRQSLGQGLEFLIYFQGNSAPDKSGLPSDRFSAERTGGSVSTLTIQRTQQEDSAVYLCASSFYFGTGTGELFFGEGSRLTVL.